These 5 T cell receptor beta chains were all obtained from the same sample, sequenced in a study of blood T cells in healthy people across ages. Through a sample-barcoded 5' primer and a J-beta primer mix, a second PCR was run for roughly 7 to 11 cycles. TCRdb recomputed calls from the 5' RACE reads with MiXCR, one row per CDR3 protein. This table holds approximately 2,000,000 distinct CDR3 sequences, roughly two fifths found once. The sequenced sample consisted of blood. The receptors were sampled from a human donor in good health.

The chain has TRBV29-1 and TRBJ1-2; tentative D call: TRBD1 (5 bases). CDR3 size: 13 residues. V lost 6 bases to trimming and J lost 13 bases, with 24 bases between them. In germline, CDR1 is SQVTM, CDR2 ANQGSEA. The DNA for the CDR3 is TGCAGCGTGGCAGGGACTGTGGCCGGCGTGGGCACCTTC. It specifies CSVAGTVAGVGTF.

V is TRBV5-1 and J is TRBJ1-2; no firm D call. CDR3 length equals 14 residues. From germline, CDR1 is SGHRS and CDR2 YFSETQ. The germline V and J ends were trimmed by 0 bases and 8 bases, with 14 bases remaining between them. CDR3 sequence reads: CASSLEGRGNGYTF. The DNA of the CDR3 is TGCGCCAGCAGCTTGGAGGGCCGTGGGAACGGCTACACCTTC.

Note on this clonotype: The germline gene is not matched at one end of the junction; a read error may be the cause. The chain uses TRBV6-5 and TRBJ1-2; 9 positions agree with TRBD1. The length of the CDR3 is 14 residues. In germline, CDR1 is MNHEY, CDR2 SVGAGI. CDR3 loop: CASTYTGGLGGYTF. The CDR3 DNA follows: TGTGCCAGCACTTACACAGGGGGCTTAGGTGGCTACACCTTC.

The chain employs TRBV24-1 and TRBJ2-3; D unclear. CDR3 length equals 13 residues. Between the trimmed V and J ends, which lost 9 bases and 7 bases, there was a span of 16 bases. Germline V lookup: CDR1 KGHDR, CDR2 SFDVKD. The CDR3 nucleotides are TGTGCCACCGAGACCCCCGCCTTAAATACGCAGTATTTT. Amino acids: CATETPALNTQYF.

This clonotype was seen a handful of times. The chain couples TRBV30 to TRBJ1-6, with D unclear. V lost 3 bases to trimming and J lost 6 bases, with 18 bases between them. This CDR3 contains 16 residues. Germline assignment: CDR1 GTSNPN and CDR2 SVGIG (reference sequence). CDR3 sequence (DNA): TGTGCCTGGAGCCTCGGGCAGCTAGTACCTAATTCACCCCTCCACTTT. This translates into CAWSLGQLVPNSPLHF.